The 9 T cell receptor beta chains below were found in one sample sequenced in a study of CD8 T cells in Susac syndrome. cDNA came from approximately 0.5 to 1 ug RNA primed by random hexamers. TCRdb re-analysed the immunoSEQ multiplex PCR reads in MiXCR, keeping a single row per CDR3 protein. The table lists about 75,000 distinct CDR3 sequences, approximately 94% of them singletons. The sequencing sample was made of CD8+ T cells from PBMCs. These receptors came from a human donor with Susac syndrome.

The rearrangement uses TRBV7-9 and TRBJ2-5; weak D call: TRBD1 (5 bases). The V end was cut by 5 bases, the J end by 6 bases, with 13 bases between. CDR1 is SEHNR, CDR2 FQNEAQ, per germline (reference sequence). This CDR3 has 13 amino acids. CDR3 sequence: CASSPPVGQTQYF. CDR3 in DNA: TGTGCCAGCAGCCCGCCGGTGGGGCAGACCCAGTACTTC.

To note about this clonotype: Sequence at one end of the junction differs from germline and may be a read error. V and J are TRBV7-9 and TRBJ2-5, with 8 bases matching TRBD1. This CDR3 contains 15 residues. Germline V gives CDR1 SEHNR, CDR2 FQNEAQ (reference sequence). CDR3: CACSLGIQGAETQYF. The CDR3 coding sequence is TGTGCCTGCAGCTTAGGCATCCAGGGGGCAGAGACCCAGTACTTC. Variable domain in full (rest from reference TRBV7-9 and TRBJ2-5): DTGVSQNPRHKITKRGQNVTFRCDPISEHNRLYWYRQTLGQGPEFLTYFQNEAQLEKSRLLSDRFSAERPKGSFSTLEIQRTEQGDSAMYLCACSLGIQGAETQYFGPGTRLLVL.

The genes are TRBV19 and TRBJ2-7; 8 bases align to TRBD1. In germline, CDR1 is LNHDA, CDR2 SQIVND (reference sequence). The CDR3 contains 15 residues. V lost 4 bases to trimming and J lost 0 bases; unmatched junction nucleotides: 5. The CDR3 spells CASSTRDRSSYEQYF. In DNA form, the CDR3 reads TGTGCCAGTAGTACCCGGGACAGGAGCTCCTACGAGCAGTACTTC.

The chain uses TRBV7-9 and TRBJ2-1; no clear D. V was pared by 5 bases and J by 6 bases, with 17 bases between. The germline gives CDR1 SEHNR, CDR2 FQNEAQ (reference sequence). This CDR3 spans 15 amino acids. CDR3 sequence reads: CASSPTSDWSNEQFF. CDR3 DNA sequence: TGTGCCAGCAGCCCAACCAGCGATTGGTCCAATGAGCAGTTCTTC.

The genes are TRBV5-6 and TRBJ2-7, with TRBD1 as a possible D gene (6 bases). The CDR3 is 14 amino acids. Trimming removed 0 bases at V and 2 bases at J, with 9 bases between. Per the germline V gene, CDR1 is SGHDT and CDR2 is YYEEEE. The DNA of the CDR3 is TGTGCCAGCAGCTTGGAGACAGGCACCTACGAGCAGTACTTC. Protein product: CASSLETGTYEQYF.

Remarks on this clonotype: This CDR3 is missing its conserved last phenylalanine or tryptophan, likely due to a read error. The V gene is TRBV20-1, the J gene TRBJ1-4; D remains unclear. V shed 0 bases and J shed 4 bases, with 9 bases lying between them. This CDR3 has 14 residues. Per germline, CDR1 DFQATT and CDR2 SNEGSKA (reference sequence). CDR3 bases: TGCAGTGCTAGAGAGGCGGAACTTAATGAAAAACTGTTTTTG. Protein product: CSAREAELNEKLFL.

The V gene is TRBV7-2, the J gene TRBJ2-3; no clear D gene. The CDR3 has 13 residues. From germline, CDR1 is SGHTA and CDR2 FQGNSA. V was clipped by 3 bases and J by 6 bases, with 10 bases between them. The CDR3 DNA sequence: TGTGCCAGCAGCTTGGGGTACGGGGATACGCAGTATTTT. Its translation is CASSLGYGDTQYF.

The chain carries TRBV9 and TRBJ2-1, with D unresolved. Between the trimmed V and J ends, which lost 7 bases and 0 bases, there was a span of 5 bases. CDR1 and CDR2 from the germline V gene are SGDLS and YYNGEE. This CDR3 has 12 amino acids. Here the CDR3 reads CASESSYNEQFF. Here the CDR3 DNA reads TGTGCCAGCGAATCCTCCTACAATGAGCAGTTCTTC. Filled out from reference TRBV9 and TRBJ2-1, the complete variable domain reads DSGVTQTPKHLITATGQRVTLRCSPRSGDLSVYWYQQSLDQGLQFLIQYYNGEERAKGNILERFSAQQFPDLHSELNLSSLELGDSALYFCASESSYNEQFFGPGTRLTVL.

The chain recombines TRBV12-3 or TRBV12-4 with TRBJ2-5, with 10 bases matching TRBD2. CDR3 size: 13 residues. V gave up 7 bases and J gave up 3 bases; unmatched junction bases: 2. In DNA form, the CDR3 reads TGTGCCAGCAACCTAGCGGGGGAAGAGACCCAGTACTTC. Protein product: CASNLAGEETQYF.